The sequence of this T cell receptor (beta chain) was determined in a study of a mutant IDH1 vaccine in newly diagnosed glioma. Study in general: Either 4-6 weeks after radiotherapy alone or alongside temozolomide, vaccination was begun. It was radiotherapy, temozolomide, or both that patients received previously, with most receiving both.

Note on this clone: The antigen is unknown.

Clones were sequenced by immunoSEQ multiplex PCR, and TCRdb holds only the in-frame ones, with some missing. The table includes about 94,000 clones, nearly 90% detected once. The time point was: week 47, end of study. A single vaccine dose contained 300 ug of mutant IDH1 20-mer peptide, and topical imiquimod was used with it. During weeks 1, 3, 5, 7, 11, 15, 19 and 23, patients received eight vaccinations. The receptor was derived from a woman between 50 and 59 years old with glioma. This specimen consisted of PBMCs, obtained from a glioma patient whose treatment included an IDH1 peptide vaccine.

The CDR3 sequence: CAWSISSGTGGIYRGNTIYF. The CDR3, as DNA: TGTGCCTGGAGTATATCCTCCGGGACAGGGGGCATTTATAGAGGAAACACCATATATTTT. The chain uses TRBV30 and TRBJ1-3; 12 bases agree with TRBD1. CDR3 size: 20 residues. Germline CDR1 GTSNPN, CDR2 SVGIG (reference sequence). The V and J ends lost 2 bases and 4 bases, in that order; junction bases with no gene match: 18.